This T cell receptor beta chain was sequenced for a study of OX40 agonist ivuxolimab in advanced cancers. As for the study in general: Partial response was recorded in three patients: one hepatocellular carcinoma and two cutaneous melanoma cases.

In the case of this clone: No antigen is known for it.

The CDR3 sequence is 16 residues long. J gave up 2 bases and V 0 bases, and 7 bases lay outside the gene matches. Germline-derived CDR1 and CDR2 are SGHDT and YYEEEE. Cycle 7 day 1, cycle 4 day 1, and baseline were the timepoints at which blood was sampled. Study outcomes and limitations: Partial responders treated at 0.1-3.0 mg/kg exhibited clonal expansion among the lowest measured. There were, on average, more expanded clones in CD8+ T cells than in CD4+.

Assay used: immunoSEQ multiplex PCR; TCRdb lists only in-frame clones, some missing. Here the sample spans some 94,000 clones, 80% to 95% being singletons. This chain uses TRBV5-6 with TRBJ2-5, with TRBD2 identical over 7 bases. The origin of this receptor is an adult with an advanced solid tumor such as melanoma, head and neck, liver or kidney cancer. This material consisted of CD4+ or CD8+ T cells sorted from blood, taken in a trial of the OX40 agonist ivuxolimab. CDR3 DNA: TGTGCCAGCAGCTTGGTAGGGCTAGCGGCTCAAGAGACCCAGTACTTC. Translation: CASSLVGLAAQETQYF.